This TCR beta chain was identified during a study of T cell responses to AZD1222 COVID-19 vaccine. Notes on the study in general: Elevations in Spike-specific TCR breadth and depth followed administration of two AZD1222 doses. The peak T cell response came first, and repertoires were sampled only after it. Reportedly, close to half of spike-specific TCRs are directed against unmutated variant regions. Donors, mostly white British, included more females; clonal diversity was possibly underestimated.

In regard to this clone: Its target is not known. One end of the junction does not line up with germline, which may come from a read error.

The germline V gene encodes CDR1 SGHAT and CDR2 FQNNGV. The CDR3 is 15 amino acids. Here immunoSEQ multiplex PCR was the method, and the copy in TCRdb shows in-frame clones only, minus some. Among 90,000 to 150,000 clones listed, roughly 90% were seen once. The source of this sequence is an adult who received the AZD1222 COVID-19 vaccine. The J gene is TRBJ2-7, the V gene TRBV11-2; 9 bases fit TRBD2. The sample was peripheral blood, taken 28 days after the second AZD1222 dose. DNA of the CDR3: TGTGCCAGCAGCCTAGACTCTAGCGGGGCCTACGAGCAGTACTTC. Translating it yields CASSLDSSGAYEQYF.